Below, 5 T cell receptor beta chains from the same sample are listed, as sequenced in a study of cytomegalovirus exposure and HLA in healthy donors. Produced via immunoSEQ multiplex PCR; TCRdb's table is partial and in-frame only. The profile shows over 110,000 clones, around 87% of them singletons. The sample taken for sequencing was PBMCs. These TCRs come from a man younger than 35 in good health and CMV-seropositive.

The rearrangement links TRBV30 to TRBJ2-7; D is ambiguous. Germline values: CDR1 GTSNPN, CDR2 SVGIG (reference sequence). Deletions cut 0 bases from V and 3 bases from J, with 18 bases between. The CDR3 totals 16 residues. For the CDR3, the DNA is TGTGCCTGGAGTGTATTGTCAGGTCGGTCCCACTACGAGCAGTACTTC. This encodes CAWSVLSGRSHYEQYF.

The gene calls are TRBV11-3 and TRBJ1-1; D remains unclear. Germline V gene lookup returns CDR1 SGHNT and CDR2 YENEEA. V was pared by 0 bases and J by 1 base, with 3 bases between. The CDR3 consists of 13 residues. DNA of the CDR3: TGTGCCAGCAGCTTAGAGAGGAACACTGAAGCTTTCTTT. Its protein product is CASSLERNTEAFF.

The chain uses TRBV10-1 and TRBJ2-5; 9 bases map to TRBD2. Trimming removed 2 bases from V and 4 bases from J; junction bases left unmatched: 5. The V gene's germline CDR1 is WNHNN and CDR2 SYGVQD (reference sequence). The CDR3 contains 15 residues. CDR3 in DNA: TGCGCCAGCAGTGAGAGTAGCGGGAGATCAGAGACCCAGTACTTC. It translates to CASSESSGRSETQYF.

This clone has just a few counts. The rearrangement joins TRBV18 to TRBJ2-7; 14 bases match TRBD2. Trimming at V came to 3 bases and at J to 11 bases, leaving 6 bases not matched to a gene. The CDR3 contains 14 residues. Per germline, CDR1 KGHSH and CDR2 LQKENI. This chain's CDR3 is CASSPGTSGSSKYF. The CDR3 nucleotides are TGTGCCAGCTCACCGGGGACTAGCGGGAGTAGCAAGTACTTC.

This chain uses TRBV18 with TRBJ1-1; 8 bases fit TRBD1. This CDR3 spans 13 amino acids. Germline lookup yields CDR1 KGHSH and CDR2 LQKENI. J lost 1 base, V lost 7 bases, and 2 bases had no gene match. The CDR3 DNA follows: TGTGCCAGCTTACAGGGGGGGAACACTGAAGCTTTCTTT. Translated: CASLQGGNTEAFF. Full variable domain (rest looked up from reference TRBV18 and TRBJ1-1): NAGVMQNPRHLVRRRGQEARLRCSPMKGHSHVYWYRQLPEEGLKFMVYLQKENIIDESGMPKERFSAEFPKEGPSILRIQQVVRGDSAAYFCASLQGGNTEAFFGQGTRLTVV.